This TCR beta chain was documented in a study of T cell changes during pregnancy in multiple sclerosis. Per germline, CDR1 SQVTM and CDR2 ANQGSEA. The CDR3 runs to 11 residues. Trimming cost V 3 bases and J 5 bases, with 7 bases left between them. Comment on this clone: This sample also contains other DNA sequences that code for the same CDR3.

Clones were sequenced by immunoSEQ multiplex PCR, and TCRdb holds only the in-frame ones, with some missing. The data contain around 30,000 clones, 85% to 95% of them seen just once; the ten biggest clones take up 4.5% to 6.5%. The receptor comes from a female donor with multiple sclerosis, enrolled in a pregnancy study. The sample consisted of CD8+ T cells from peripheral blood mononuclear cells, taken before pregnancy. The chain is built from TRBV29-1 and TRBJ1-1; maybe TRBD1 (5 bases). The CDR3 region has the DNA TGCAGCGTTGAGGGGGGAACTGAAGCTTTCTTT. This codes for CSVEGGTEAFF.